Detailed here is one TCR beta chain. These data belong to a study of response to subunit inactivated influenza vaccine. TCRdb itself ran the RT-PCR reads through MiXCR, one entry per CDR3 protein. The profile shows more than 500,000 distinct CDR3 sequences, around 11% of them singletons. The germline CDR1 and CDR2 sequences are SGHRS and YFSETQ. The CDR3 loop spans 17 amino acids. V lost 4 bases and J lost 0, with 18 bases in between. The same sample was also used in a study of T cells expressing NK-cell markers. That source adds: A 5'RACE template switching approach incorporating UMIs was used to make TCR beta cDNA. The study found these clonotypes also leading the CD3+CD56-NKG2C+ fraction in a few donors. Unclear, still, was the HCMV specificity of the expanded NKG2C+ T cell clones.

The clonotype comes from a man in his fifties or sixties who received an inactivated influenza vaccine. The sequences come from PBMCs from blood, collected on the day of vaccination. This chain joins TRBV5-1 and TRBJ2-3; a weak D match, TRBD2 (5 bases). CDR3 loop: CASSPTTLPVSTDTQYF. CDR3 nucleotides: TGCGCCAGCAGCCCGACTACCCTCCCGGTTAGCACAGATACGCAGTATTTT.